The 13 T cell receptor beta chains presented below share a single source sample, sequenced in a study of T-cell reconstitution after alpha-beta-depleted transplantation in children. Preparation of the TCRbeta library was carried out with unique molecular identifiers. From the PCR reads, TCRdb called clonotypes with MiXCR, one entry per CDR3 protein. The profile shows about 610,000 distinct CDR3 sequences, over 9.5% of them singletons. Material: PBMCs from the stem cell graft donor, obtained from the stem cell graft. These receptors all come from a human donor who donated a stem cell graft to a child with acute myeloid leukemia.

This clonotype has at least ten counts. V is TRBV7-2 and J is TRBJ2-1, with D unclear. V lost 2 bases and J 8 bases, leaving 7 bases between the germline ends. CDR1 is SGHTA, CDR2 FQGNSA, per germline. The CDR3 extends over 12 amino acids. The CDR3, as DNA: TGTGCCAGCAGCTTATTCCCCGATGAGCAGTTCTTC. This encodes CASSLFPDEQFF.

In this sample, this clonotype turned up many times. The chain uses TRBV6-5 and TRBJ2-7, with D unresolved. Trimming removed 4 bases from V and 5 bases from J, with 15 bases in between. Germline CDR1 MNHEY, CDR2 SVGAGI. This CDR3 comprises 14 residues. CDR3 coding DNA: TGTGCCAGCAGTTCCCGTCGGGCAAATGACGAGCAGTACTTC. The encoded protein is CASSSRRANDEQYF.

The DNA of the CDR3 is TGCAGCGGTGTAGGGGCGCCATCCTACGAGCAGTACTTC. This encodes CSGVGAPSYEQYF. The chain uses TRBV29-1 and TRBJ2-7; D is perhaps TRBD1 (5 bases). CDR3 length: 13 amino acids. Germline values: CDR1 SQVTM, CDR2 ANQGSEA. The V end was cut by 7 bases, the J end by 1 base, with 14 bases between.

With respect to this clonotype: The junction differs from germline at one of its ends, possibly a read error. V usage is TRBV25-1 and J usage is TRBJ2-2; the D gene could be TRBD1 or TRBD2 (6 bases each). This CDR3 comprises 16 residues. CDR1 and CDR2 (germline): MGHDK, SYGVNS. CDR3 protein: CASSDYTTGRGRELCF. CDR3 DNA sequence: TGTGCCAGCAGTGATTACACGACAGGTAGAGGCCGGGAGCTGTGTTTT. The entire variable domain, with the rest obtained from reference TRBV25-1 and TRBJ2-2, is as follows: EADIYQTPRYLVIGTGKKITLECSQTMGHDKMYWYQQDPGMELHLIHYSYGVNSTEKGDLSSESTVSRIRTEHFPLTLESARPSHTSQYLCASSDYTTGRGRELCFGEGSRLTVL.

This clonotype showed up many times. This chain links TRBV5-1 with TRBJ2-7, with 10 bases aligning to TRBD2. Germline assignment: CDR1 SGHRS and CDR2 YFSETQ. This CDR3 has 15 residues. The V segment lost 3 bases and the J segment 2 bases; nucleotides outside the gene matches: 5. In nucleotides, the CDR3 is TGCGCCAGCAGCTCTCAAGCGGGAGGGCCCTACGAGCAGTACTTC. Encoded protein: CASSSQAGGPYEQYF.

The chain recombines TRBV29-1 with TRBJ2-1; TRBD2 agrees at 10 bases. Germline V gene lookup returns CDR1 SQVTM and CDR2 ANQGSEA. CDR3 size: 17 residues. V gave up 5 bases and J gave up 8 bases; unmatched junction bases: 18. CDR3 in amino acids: CSVPPGLADIRGDEQFF. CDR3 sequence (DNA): TGCAGCGTTCCCCCAGGACTAGCGGACATTAGGGGGGATGAGCAGTTCTTC.

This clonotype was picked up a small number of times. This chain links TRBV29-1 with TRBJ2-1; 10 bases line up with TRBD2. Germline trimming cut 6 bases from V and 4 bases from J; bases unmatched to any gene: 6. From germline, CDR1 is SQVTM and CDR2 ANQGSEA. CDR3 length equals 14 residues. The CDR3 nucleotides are TGCAGCGTCCCTGGACTAGCGGCTTACAATGAGCAGTTCTTC. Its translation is CSVPGLAAYNEQFF.

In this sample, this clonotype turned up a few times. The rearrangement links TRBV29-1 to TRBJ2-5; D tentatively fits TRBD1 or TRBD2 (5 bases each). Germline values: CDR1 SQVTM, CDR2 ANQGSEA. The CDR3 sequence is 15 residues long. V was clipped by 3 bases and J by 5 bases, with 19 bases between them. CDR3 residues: CSVELGTGWGETQYF. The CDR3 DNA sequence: TGCAGCGTTGAGCTCGGAACGGGATGGGGGGAGACCCAGTACTTC.

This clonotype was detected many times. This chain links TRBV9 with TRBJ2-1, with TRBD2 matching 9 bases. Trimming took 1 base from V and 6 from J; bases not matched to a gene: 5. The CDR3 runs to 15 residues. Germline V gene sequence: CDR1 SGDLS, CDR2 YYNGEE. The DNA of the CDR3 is TGTGCCAGCAGCGTAAGGAGCGGGAGGAGCAATGAGCAGTTCTTC. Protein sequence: CASSVRSGRSNEQFF.

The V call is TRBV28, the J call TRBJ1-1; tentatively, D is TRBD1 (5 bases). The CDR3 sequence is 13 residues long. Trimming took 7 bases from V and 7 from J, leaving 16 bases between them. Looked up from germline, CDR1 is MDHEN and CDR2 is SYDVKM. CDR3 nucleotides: TGTGCCAGCAATGGGGGTTCGATTGGTGAAGCTTTCTTT. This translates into CASNGGSIGEAFF.

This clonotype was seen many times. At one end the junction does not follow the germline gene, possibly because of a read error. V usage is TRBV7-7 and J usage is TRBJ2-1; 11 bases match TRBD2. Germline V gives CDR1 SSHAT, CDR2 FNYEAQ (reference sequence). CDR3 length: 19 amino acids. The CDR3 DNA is TGTGCTAGCAGCTTAAGCCTAGCGGGAGGAAGTTTCTCCTACAATGAGCAGTTCTTC. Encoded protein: CASSLSLAGGSFSYNEQFF.

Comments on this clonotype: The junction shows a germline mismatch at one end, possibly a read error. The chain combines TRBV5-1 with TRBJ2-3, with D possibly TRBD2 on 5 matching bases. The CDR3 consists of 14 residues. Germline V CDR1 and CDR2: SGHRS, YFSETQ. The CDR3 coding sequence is TGCGCCAGCAGTCTGGAGAGCGGTGCAGATACGCCGTATTTT. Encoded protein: CASSLESGADTPYF.

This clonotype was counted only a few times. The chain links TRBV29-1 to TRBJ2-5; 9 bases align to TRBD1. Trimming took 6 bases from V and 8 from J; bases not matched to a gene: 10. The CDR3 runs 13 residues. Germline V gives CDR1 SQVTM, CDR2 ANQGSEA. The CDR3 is CSVGTGIGETQYF. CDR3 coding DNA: TGCAGCGTGGGGACAGGGATCGGCGAAACCCAGTACTTC.